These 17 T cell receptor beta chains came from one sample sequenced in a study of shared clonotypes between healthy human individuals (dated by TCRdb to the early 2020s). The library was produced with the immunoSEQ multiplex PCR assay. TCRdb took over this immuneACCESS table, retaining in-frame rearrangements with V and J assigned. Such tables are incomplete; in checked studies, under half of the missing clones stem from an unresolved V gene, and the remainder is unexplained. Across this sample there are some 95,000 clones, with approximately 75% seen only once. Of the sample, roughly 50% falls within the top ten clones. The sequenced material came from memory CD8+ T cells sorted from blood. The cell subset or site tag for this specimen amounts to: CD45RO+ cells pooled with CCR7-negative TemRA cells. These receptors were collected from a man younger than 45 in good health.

The CDR3 nucleotides are TGTGCCAGCAGCTTAATTGTGGTTAACACTGAAGCTTTCTTT. Protein sequence: CASSLIVVNTEAFF. V and J are TRBV7-2 and TRBJ1-1; no clear D gene. The germline gives CDR1 SGHTA, CDR2 FQGNSA. This CDR3 is built from 14 residues. The V end lost 2 bases, the J end lost 2 bases, and 9 bases lay between the germline ends.

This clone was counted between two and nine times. The CDR3 loop is CASSLGTSGRRETQYF. In DNA, the CDR3 is TGTGCCAGCAGTTTAGGGACTAGCGGGAGGCGGGAGACCCAGTACTTC. The chain has TRBV28 and TRBJ2-5, with TRBD2 identical over 15 bases. Germline V lookup: CDR1 MDHEN, CDR2 SYDVKM. V shed 2 bases and J 5 bases; nucleotides not matched to a gene: 3. CDR3 length: 16 residues. The variable domain in full, with the rest retrieved from reference TRBV28 and TRBJ2-5, is DVKVTQSSRYLVKRTGEKVFLECVQDMDHENMFWYRQDPGLGLRLIYFSYDVKMKEKGDIPEGYSVSREKKERFSLILESASTNQTSMYLCASSLGTSGRRETQYFGPGTRLLVL.

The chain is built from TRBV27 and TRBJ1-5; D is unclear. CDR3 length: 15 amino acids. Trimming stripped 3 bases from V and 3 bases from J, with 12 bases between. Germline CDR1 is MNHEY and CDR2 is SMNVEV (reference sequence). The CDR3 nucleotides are TGTGCCAGCAGTTTTGACGGACGGCCCAATCAGCCCCAGCATTTT. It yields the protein CASSFDGRPNQPQHF.

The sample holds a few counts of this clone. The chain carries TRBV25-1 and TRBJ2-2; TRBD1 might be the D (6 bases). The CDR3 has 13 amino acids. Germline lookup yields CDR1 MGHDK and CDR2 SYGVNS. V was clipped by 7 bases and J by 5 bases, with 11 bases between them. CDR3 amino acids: CASIVQGTGELFF. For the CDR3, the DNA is TGTGCCAGCATCGTGCAGGGGACCGGGGAGCTGTTTTTT.

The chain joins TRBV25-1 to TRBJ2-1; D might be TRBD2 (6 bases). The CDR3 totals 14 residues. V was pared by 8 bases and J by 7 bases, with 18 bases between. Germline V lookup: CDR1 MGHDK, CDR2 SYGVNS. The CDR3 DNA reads TGTGCCAGCCGGACTACCCGGGAGCCAAATGAGCAGTTCTTC. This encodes CASRTTREPNEQFF.

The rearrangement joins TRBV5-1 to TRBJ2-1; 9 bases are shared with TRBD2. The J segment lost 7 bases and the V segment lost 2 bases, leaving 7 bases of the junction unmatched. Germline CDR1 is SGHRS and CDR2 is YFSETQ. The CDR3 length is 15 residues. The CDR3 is CASSLDSGRGNEQFF. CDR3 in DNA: TGCGCCAGCAGCTTAGATAGCGGGAGAGGTAATGAGCAGTTCTTC.

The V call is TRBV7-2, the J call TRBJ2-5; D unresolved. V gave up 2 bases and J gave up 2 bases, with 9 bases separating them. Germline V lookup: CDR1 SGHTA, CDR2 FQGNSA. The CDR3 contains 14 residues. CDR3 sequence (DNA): TGTGCCAGCAGCTTAAGACTGACACAAGAGACCCAGTACTTC. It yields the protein CASSLRLTQETQYF.

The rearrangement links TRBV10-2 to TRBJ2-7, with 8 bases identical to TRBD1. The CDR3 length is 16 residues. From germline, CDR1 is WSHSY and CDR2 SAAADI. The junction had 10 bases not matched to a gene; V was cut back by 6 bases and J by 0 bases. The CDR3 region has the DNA TGCGCCAGCAGCAGCCGAACAGGGGGTAGCTCCTACGAGCAGTACTTC. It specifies CASSSRTGGSSYEQYF.

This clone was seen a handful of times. The CDR3 protein is CASSGTSYEQYF. CDR3 nucleotides: TGTGCCTCTAGCGGTACTTCCTACGAGCAGTACTTC. V gene TRBV28 combines with J gene TRBJ2-7, with TRBD2 identical over 7 bases. Trimming at V came to 11 bases and at J to 1 base, leaving 5 bases not matched to a gene. There are 12 residues in the CDR3. Germline CDR1 reads MDHEN; CDR2 reads SYDVKM.

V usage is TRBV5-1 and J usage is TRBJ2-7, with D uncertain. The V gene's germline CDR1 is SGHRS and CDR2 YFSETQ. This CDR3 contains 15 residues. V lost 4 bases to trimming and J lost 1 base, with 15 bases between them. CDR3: CASSLAVAPSYEQYF. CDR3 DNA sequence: TGCGCCAGCAGCCTGGCCGTGGCACCGTCCTACGAGCAGTACTTC. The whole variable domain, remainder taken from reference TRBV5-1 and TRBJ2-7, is KAGVTQTPRYLIKTRGQQVTLSCSPISGHRSVSWYQQTPGQGLQFLFEYFSETQRNKGNFPGRFSGRQFSNSRSEMNVSTLELGDSALYLCASSLAVAPSYEQYFGPGTRLTVT.

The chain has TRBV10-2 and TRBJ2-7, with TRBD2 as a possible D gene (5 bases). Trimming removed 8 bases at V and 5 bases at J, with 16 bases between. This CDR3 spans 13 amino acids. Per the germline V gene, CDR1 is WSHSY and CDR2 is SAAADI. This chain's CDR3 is CASAVRVGDEQYF. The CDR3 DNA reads TGCGCCAGCGCCGTTAGGGTGGGAGACGAGCAGTACTTC.

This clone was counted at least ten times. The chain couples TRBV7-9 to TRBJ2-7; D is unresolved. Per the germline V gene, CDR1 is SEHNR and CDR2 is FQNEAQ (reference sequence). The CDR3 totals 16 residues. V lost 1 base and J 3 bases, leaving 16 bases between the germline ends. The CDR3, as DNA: TGTGCCAGCAGCTTAGTCCAAGGTGGCCCTTTCTACGAGCAGTACTTC. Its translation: CASSLVQGGPFYEQYF.

The CDR3 bases are TGTGCCATCAGTGAGATGGGGGCAGGGGCTACAGATACGCAGTATTTT. The encoded protein is CAISEMGAGATDTQYF. J is TRBJ2-3 and V is TRBV10-3; tentatively, D is TRBD1 (6 bases). Deletions cut 2 bases from V and 3 bases from J, with 15 bases between. The CDR3 is 16 residues long. CDR1 ENHRY and CDR2 SYGVKD come from the germline V gene.

As DNA, the CDR3 is TGTGCCAGCCTTGGGGCAGGGGTCGACGAGCAGTACTTC. It codes for CASLGAGVDEQYF. The V call is TRBV7-9, the J call TRBJ2-7; D perhaps matches TRBD1 (6 bases). This CDR3 region has 13 residues. Germline V gene sequence: CDR1 SEHNR, CDR2 FQNEAQ (reference sequence). V was cut by 8 bases and J by 5 bases, with 16 bases left in between.

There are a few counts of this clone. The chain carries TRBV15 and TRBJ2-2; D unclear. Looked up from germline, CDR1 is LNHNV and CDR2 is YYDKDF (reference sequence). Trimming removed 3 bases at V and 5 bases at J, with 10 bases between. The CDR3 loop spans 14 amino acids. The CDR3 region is CATSRGTETGELFF. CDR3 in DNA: TGTGCCACCAGCAGGGGCACCGAGACCGGGGAGCTGTTTTTT.

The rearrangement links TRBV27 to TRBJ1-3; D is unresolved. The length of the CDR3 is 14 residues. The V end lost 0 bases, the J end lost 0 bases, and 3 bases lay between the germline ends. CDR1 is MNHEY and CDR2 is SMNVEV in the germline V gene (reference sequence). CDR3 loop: CASSLSGSGNTIYF. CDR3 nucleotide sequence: TGTGCCAGCAGTTTATCGGGCTCTGGAAACACCATATATTTT.

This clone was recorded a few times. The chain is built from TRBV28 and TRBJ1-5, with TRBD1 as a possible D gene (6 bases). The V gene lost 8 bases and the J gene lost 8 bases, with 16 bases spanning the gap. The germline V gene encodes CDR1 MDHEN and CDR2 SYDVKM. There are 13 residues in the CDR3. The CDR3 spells CASDQQGGEPQHF. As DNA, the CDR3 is TGTGCCAGCGATCAACAGGGAGGCGAGCCCCAGCATTTT.